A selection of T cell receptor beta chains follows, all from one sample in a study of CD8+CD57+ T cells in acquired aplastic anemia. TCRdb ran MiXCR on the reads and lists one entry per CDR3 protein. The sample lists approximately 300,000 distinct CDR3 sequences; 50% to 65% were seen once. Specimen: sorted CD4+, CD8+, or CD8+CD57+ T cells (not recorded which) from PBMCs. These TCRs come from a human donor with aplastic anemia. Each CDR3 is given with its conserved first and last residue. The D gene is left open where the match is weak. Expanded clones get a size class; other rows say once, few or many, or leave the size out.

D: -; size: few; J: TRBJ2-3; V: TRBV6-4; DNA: TGTGCCAGCAGTCCCGGCCTGGTCACAGATACGCAGTATTTT; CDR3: CASSPGLVTDTQYF
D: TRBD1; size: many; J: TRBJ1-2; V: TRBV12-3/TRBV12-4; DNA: TGTGCCAGCAGTTTGGGCCAGGACAGGGGGCTCTATGGCTACACCTTC; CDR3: CASSLGQDRGLYGYTF
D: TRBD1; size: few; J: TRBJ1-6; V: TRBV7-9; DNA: TGTGCCAGCAGCCGCCGGGACAGGGAGATTGGAGGATCACCCCTCCACTTT; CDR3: CASSRRDREIGGSPLHF
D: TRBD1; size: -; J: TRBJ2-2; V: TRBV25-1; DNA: TGTGCCAGCAGTTTACAGGGGGCGCTAGCCGGGGAGCTGTTTTTT; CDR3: CASSLQGALAGELFF
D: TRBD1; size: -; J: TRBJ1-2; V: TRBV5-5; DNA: TGTGCCAGCAGCTTGCAGGGGGCTTGGTATGGCTACACCTTC; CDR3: CASSLQGAWYGYTF
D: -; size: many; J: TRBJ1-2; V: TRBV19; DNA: TGTGCCAGTAGTATTGGAGCCGGCGACAGCTACACCTTC; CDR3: CASSIGAGDSYTF
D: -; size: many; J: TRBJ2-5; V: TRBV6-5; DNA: TGTGCCAGCAGCCCTCGGAATGGGGGACCCCAAGAGACCCAGTACTTC; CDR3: CASSPRNGGPQETQYF
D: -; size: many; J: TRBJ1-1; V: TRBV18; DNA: TGTGCCAGCTCACCACCGAACGGTAGGAACACTGAAGCTTTCTTT; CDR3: CASSPPNGRNTEAFF
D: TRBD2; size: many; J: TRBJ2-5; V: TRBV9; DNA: TGTGCCAGCAGCGTAGAGGCTAGCGGGGCCGGCTTGGGGGAGACCCAGTACTTC; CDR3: CASSVEASGAGLGETQYF
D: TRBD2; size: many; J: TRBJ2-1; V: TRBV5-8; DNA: TGTGCCAGCAGCTTGGCTAGCGGGGTCAATGAGCAGTTCTTC; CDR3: CASSLASGVNEQFF
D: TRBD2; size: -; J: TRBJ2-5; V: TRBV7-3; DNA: TGTGCCAGCAGCCCCACGAGGACTAGCCGGGGGGAGACCCAGTACTTC; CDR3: CASSPTRTSRGETQYF
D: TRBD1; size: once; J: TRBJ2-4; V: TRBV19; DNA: TGTGCCAGTAGTACGAAGGACAGGGCAGACATTCAGTACTTC; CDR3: CASSTKDRADIQYF
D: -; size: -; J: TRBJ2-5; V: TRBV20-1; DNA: TGCAGTGCTAGTCGGAGGGGAGAGACCCAGTACTTC; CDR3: CSASRRGETQYF
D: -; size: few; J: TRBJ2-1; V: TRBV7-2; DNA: TGTGCCAGCAGCGAGGACTCAGTCCTGGTTGAGCAGTTCTTC; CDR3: CASSEDSVLVEQFF